Below, 16 T cell receptor beta chains from the same sample are listed, as sequenced in a study of T-cell memory formation after mild COVID-19. Via MiXCR, TCRdb re-called the 5' RACE reads, giving one row per CDR3 protein. The sample lists nearly 250,000 distinct CDR3 sequences, 15% occurring once. Input material: PBMCs or a T cell subset sorted from them (not recorded which). Every receptor here comes from an adult woman who had mild COVID-19 (a few samples of this study predate the infection). Cell type and time point are not known.

The rearrangement uses TRBV20-1 and TRBJ1-5; D not resolved. The CDR3 is 15 residues long. Per germline, CDR1 DFQATT and CDR2 SNEGSKA (reference sequence). Trimming left V 5 bases short and J 0 bases short, with 14 bases between. CDR3 region: CSAPHVVGSNQPQHF. CDR3 nucleotides: TGCAGTGCTCCTCATGTGGTCGGTAGCAATCAGCCCCAGCATTTT.

The J gene is TRBJ1-1, the V gene TRBV6-5; no reliable D call. The CDR3 extends over 15 amino acids. Germline V CDR1 and CDR2: MNHEY, SVGAGI. Trimming took 2 bases from V and 1 from J, leaving 11 bases between them. The CDR3, as DNA: TGTGCCAGCAGTTACAATGAGGGAGGGAACACTGAAGCTTTCTTT. Amino acid sequence: CASSYNEGGNTEAFF.

In its sample, this clonotype was seen a few times. CDR3 nucleotides: TGTGCCAGCAGTGAATCGGCTAGCGGGCCTTCCTACGAGCAGTACTTC. Protein product: CASSESASGPSYEQYF. The chain is built from TRBV2 and TRBJ2-7, with 8 positions matching TRBD2. Germline assignment: CDR1 SNHLY and CDR2 FYNNEI. J lost 1 base, V lost 2 bases, and 7 bases had no gene match. The CDR3 runs 16 residues.

This clonotype was detected only a few times. The chain couples TRBV5-1 to TRBJ2-3; 12 positions agree with TRBD2. CDR1 is SGHRS and CDR2 is YFSETQ in the germline V gene. The V and J ends lost 5 bases and 5 bases, in that order; junction bases with no gene match: 12. The CDR3 consists of 17 residues. CDR3 DNA sequence: TGCGCCAGCAGAGAGTCCCTAGCGGGAGGGCCGGTAGATACGCAGTATTTT. Translating gives CASRESLAGGPVDTQYF.

This clonotype was seen many times. CDR3 DNA: TGTGCCAGCAGCTTAGCGAATAGCGGTGAGCAGTTCTTC. Translating gives CASSLANSGEQFF. This rearrangement joins TRBV7-9 to TRBJ2-1, with TRBD2 as a possible D gene (6 bases). Germline values: CDR1 SEHNR, CDR2 FQNEAQ (reference sequence). The CDR3 length is 13 residues. V dropped 0 bases and J dropped 9 bases, with 9 bases sitting between them.

This clonotype was seen ten or more times. This sequence joins TRBV7-2 and TRBJ2-2, with 11 nucleotides matching TRBD2. The CDR3 has 16 amino acids. J was trimmed by 4 bases and V by 3 bases; bases with no gene match: 4. Germline V gene sequence: CDR1 SGHTA, CDR2 FQGNSA. CDR3 residues: CASSFSGGAITGELFF. Written as DNA, the CDR3 is TGTGCCAGCAGCTTTAGCGGGGGGGCTATCACCGGGGAGCTGTTTTTT.

This clonotype was detected a few times. The chain couples TRBV20-1 to TRBJ1-1; 10 bases line up with TRBD1. V lost 5 bases and J lost 3; bases outside the gene matches: 3. The CDR3 length is 13 residues. Germline CDR1 DFQATT, CDR2 SNEGSKA (reference sequence). CDR3 coding DNA: TGCAGTGCTCCGGGACAGGGGTACACTGAAGCTTTCTTT. Amino acids: CSAPGQGYTEAFF.

The rearrangement links TRBV5-1 to TRBJ2-2; 11 bases line up with TRBD1. The CDR3 spans 18 residues. Per germline, CDR1 SGHRS and CDR2 YFSETQ. Losses at the gene ends were 3 bases for V and 4 bases for J; bases not matched to a gene: 11. The CDR3 region is CASSSEYAGTGGTGELFF. CDR3 sequence (DNA): TGCGCCAGCAGCTCTGAGTACGCCGGGACAGGGGGCACCGGGGAGCTGTTTTTT.

The chain's CDR3 is CASSYKETQYF. For the CDR3, the DNA is TGTGCCAGCAGCTATAAAGAGACCCAGTACTTC. The chain uses TRBV7-2 and TRBJ2-5; D uncertain. CDR1 and CDR2 from the germline V gene are SGHTA and FQGNSA. The V and J ends lost 4 bases and 3 bases respectively, with 3 bases between them. The CDR3 length is 11 residues. Variable domain in full (rest from reference TRBV7-2 and TRBJ2-5): GAGVSQSPSNKVTEKGKDVELRCDPISGHTALYWYRQSLGQGLEFLIYFQGNSAPDKSGLPSDRFSAERTGGSVSTLTIQRTQQEDSAVYLCASSYKETQYFGPGTRLLVL.

In this sample, this clonotype turned up a few times. The J gene is TRBJ2-1, the V gene TRBV27; D not resolved. V was cut by 6 bases and J by 7 bases, with 10 bases left in between. The germline CDR1 and CDR2 sequences are MNHEY and SMNVEV (reference sequence). The CDR3 runs 12 residues. The CDR3 here is CASSHQQNEQFF. In nucleotides, the CDR3 is TGTGCCAGCAGCCATCAGCAAAATGAGCAGTTCTTC.

The chain uses TRBV4-1 and TRBJ1-2, with D possibly being TRBD1 (5 bases). CDR3 size: 14 residues. V lost 3 bases, J lost 3 bases, and 11 bases lay in between. The germline CDR1 and CDR2 sequences are MGHRA and YSYEKL. This CDR3 reads CASSHVGTDYGYTF. CDR3 DNA sequence: TGCGCCAGCAGCCATGTGGGGACTGACTATGGCTACACCTTC.

This clonotype was detected a few times. The chain recombines TRBV7-9 with TRBJ1-1, with TRBD1 matching over 8 bases. CDR1 is SEHNR and CDR2 is FQNEAQ in the germline V gene (reference sequence). The J segment lost 5 bases and the V segment lost 5 bases, leaving 7 bases of the junction unmatched. CDR3 length: 14 amino acids. The CDR3 region is CASSDGTGLTEAFF. Written as DNA, the CDR3 is TGTGCCAGCAGCGACGGGACAGGCTTGACTGAAGCTTTCTTT.

CDR3 residues: CASSFGKGARTEAFF. DNA of the CDR3: TGTGCCAGCAGCTTTGGGAAGGGGGCGCGAACTGAAGCTTTCTTT. The V gene is TRBV7-9, the J gene TRBJ1-1, with 7 bases fitting TRBD1. The CDR3 consists of 15 residues. Germline trimming cut 3 bases from V and 5 bases from J; bases unmatched to any gene: 9. Germline V gene data show CDR1 as SEHNR and CDR2 as FQNEAQ (reference sequence).

This clonotype was seen only a few times. This sequence joins TRBV18 and TRBJ2-7, with 9 bases lining up with TRBD1. CDR3 size: 16 residues. Per the germline V gene, CDR1 is KGHSH and CDR2 is LQKENI. Trimming removed 1 base from V and 4 bases from J; junction bases left unmatched: 8. The CDR3 protein is CASSPRAGTGPYEQYF. The CDR3 DNA is TGTGCCAGCTCACCACGCGCCGGGACAGGGCCATACGAGCAGTACTTC. Based on the CDR3 plus reference TRBV18 and TRBJ2-7, the full variable domain is NAGVMQNPRHLVRRRGQEARLRCSPMKGHSHVYWYRQLPEEGLKFMVYLQKENIIDESGMPKERFSAEFPKEGPSILRIQQVVRGDSAAYFCASSPRAGTGPYEQYFGPGTRLTVT.

This chain links TRBV27 with TRBJ1-2; D not certain. Trimming removed 4 bases at V and 5 bases at J, with 8 bases between. Germline V CDR1 and CDR2: MNHEY, SMNVEV (reference sequence). This CDR3 spans 12 amino acids. The CDR3 reads CASSSGLYGYTF. The CDR3 nucleotides are TGTGCCAGCAGTTCTGGGCTTTATGGCTACACCTTC.

This chain uses TRBV6-2 or TRBV6-3 with TRBJ2-3; no clear D. Germline loops: CDR1 MNHEY, CDR2 SVGEGT. This CDR3 has 19 residues. The V end lost 1 base, the J end lost 0 bases, and 20 bases lay between the germline ends. The CDR3 protein is CASSYYGAGSSISTDTQYF. The CDR3 DNA sequence: TGTGCCAGCAGTTACTATGGTGCAGGAAGCAGTATTAGCACAGATACGCAGTATTTT.